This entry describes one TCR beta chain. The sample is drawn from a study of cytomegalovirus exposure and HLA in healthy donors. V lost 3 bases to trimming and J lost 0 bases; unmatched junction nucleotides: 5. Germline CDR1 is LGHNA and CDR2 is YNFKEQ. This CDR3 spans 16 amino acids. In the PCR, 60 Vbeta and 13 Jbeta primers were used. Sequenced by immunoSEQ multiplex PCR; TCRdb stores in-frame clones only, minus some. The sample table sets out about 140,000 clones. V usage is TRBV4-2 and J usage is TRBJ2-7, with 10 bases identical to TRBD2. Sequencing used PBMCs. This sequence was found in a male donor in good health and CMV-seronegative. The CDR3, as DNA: TGTGCCAGCAGCCAGGCGGGACTAGCGTTCTCCTACGAGCAGTACTTC. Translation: CASSQAGLAFSYEQYF.